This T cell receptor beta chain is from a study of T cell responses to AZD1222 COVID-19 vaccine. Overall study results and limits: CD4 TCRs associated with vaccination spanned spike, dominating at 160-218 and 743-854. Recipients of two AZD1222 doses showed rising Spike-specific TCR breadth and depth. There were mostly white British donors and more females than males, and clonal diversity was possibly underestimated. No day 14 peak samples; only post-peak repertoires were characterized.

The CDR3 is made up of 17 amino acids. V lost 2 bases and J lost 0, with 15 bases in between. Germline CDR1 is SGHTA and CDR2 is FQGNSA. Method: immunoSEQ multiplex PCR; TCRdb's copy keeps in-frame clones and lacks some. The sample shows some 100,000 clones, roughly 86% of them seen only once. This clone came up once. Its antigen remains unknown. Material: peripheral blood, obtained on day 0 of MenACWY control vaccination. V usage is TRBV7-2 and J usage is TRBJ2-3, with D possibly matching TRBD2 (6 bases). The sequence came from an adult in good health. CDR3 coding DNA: TGTGCCAGCAGCTTATACCGGGGGTTAATCAGCACAGATACGCAGTATTTT. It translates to CASSLYRGLISTDTQYF.